Below, 12 T cell receptor beta chains from the same sample are listed, as sequenced in a study of T cells after yellow fever vaccination (dated by TCRdb to between 2018 and 2021). Read against the paper, the sample's treatment or condition label means: live attenuated yellow fever vaccine strain. Library prep was done by 5' RACE. The sample was run on an Illumina NovaSeq 6000. TCRdb applied fastp at Q25 and MiXCR to the public reads, then kept only in-frame beta chains. A single entry per CDR3 protein holds the most common genes and DNA from its merged rows. The sample table contains approximately 170,000 distinct CDR3 sequences; only one count was recorded for 11% of them. The top ten clones comprise 35% to 40% of the sample. This material consisted of CD8+ T cells sorted from PBMCs, taken 15 days after the yellow fever booster vaccination. The receptors stem from a man aged 18-30 years who received the YFV17D yellow fever vaccine.

V usage is TRBV5-1 and J usage is TRBJ2-5; 8 bases are a match to TRBD1. CDR1 and CDR2 from the germline V gene are SGHRS and YFSETQ. The CDR3 spans 16 residues. Trimming cost V 4 bases and J 4 bases; bases outside gene matches: 12. CDR3 nucleotide sequence: TGCGCCAGCAGCGGGAGGACAGGGCAAGAAAGAGAGACCCAGTACTTC. Protein: CASSGRTGQERETQYF.

The chain employs TRBV27 and TRBJ2-7, with TRBD1 matching 7 bases. There are 16 residues in the CDR3. Trimming took 5 bases from V and 0 from J; bases not matched to a gene: 10. Germline V gives CDR1 MNHEY, CDR2 SMNVEV (reference sequence). CDR3 residues: CASSVTGTVFSYEQYF. CDR3 nucleotides: TGTGCCAGCAGTGTGACCGGGACAGTGTTCTCCTACGAGCAGTACTTC.

This clonotype came up a few times. The V gene is TRBV7-3, the J gene TRBJ2-7; D is unclear. CDR1 and CDR2 from the germline V gene are SGHTA and FQGTGA. The ends were cut back, 4 bases at V and 11 bases at J, with 15 bases in the middle. This CDR3 comprises 12 residues. This CDR3 is CASSSPVGYKYV. The CDR3 DNA reads as TGTGCCAGCAGCTCCCCGGTCGGGTACAAGTACGTC.

This clonotype was seen at least ten times. The rearrangement uses TRBV5-1 and TRBJ2-2, with D unclear. The CDR3 sequence is 14 residues long. V shed 1 base and J shed 4 bases, with 8 bases lying between them. CDR1 is SGHRS and CDR2 is YFSETQ in the germline V gene. The CDR3 nucleotides are TGCGCCAGCAGCTTGATCTCTGTCACCGGGGAGCTGTTTTTT. Its protein is CASSLISVTGELFF.

The chain carries TRBV11-2 and TRBJ2-7, with 10 positions matching TRBD2. Germline-derived CDR1 and CDR2 are SGHAT and FQNNGV. The CDR3 runs to 15 residues. J lost 0 bases, V lost 6 bases, and 5 bases had no gene match. The CDR3 nucleotides read TGTGCCAGCAGTTTATCTAGCGGGAGCTCCTACGAGCAGTACTTC. This gives the protein CASSLSSGSSYEQYF.

This clonotype showed up just a few times. The chain is built from TRBV6-1 and TRBJ1-2, with a weak D call TRBD1 (5 bases). The CDR3 contains 12 residues. From germline, CDR1 is MNHNS and CDR2 SASEGT. The V gene lost 2 bases and the J gene lost 13 bases, with 14 bases spanning the gap. The CDR3 DNA reads TGTGCCAGCAGTGAAACAGGCTGGAGCAGCACCTTC. Amino acids: CASSETGWSSTF.

This chain links TRBV7-8 with TRBJ1-4, with TRBD1 as a possible D gene (5 bases). From germline, CDR1 is SGHVS and CDR2 FQNEAQ. Trimming removed 5 bases at V and 1 base at J, with 17 bases between. This CDR3 is 17 amino acids long. In nucleotides, the CDR3 is TGTGCCAGCAGCCTTAGCGGGGGGTTGGTAACTAATGAAAAACTGTTTTTT. This encodes CASSLSGGLVTNEKLFF.

V is TRBV7-6 and J is TRBJ2-7, with 7 bases fitting TRBD1. This CDR3 spans 13 amino acids. V was pared by 5 bases and J by 5 bases, with 6 bases of the junction left unmatched. CDR1 and CDR2 (germline): SGHVS, FNYEAQ. The CDR3 loop is CASSVGTANEQYF. CDR3 in DNA: TGTGCCAGCAGCGTGGGGACAGCGAACGAGCAGTACTTC.

This clonotype was detected a few times. The chain carries TRBV7-8 and TRBJ1-2; 7 nucleotides align to TRBD1. The J segment lost 3 bases and the V segment lost 5 bases, leaving 6 bases of the junction unmatched. The CDR3 runs 14 residues. In germline, CDR1 is SGHVS, CDR2 FQNEAQ. The CDR3 coding sequence is TGTGCCAGCAGCGAGGGGGCTAGGTACTATGGCTACACCTTC. Translation: CASSEGARYYGYTF.

The chain uses TRBV12-3 or TRBV12-4 and TRBJ1-1; the D is unclear. The CDR3 has 13 amino acids. The ends were cut back, 7 bases at V and 1 base at J, with 10 bases in the middle. The CDR3 sequence: CASITDGNTEAFF. CDR3 DNA: TGTGCCAGCATCACGGACGGGAACACTGAAGCTTTCTTT.

This clonotype appeared a few times. The chain is built from TRBV20-1 and TRBJ2-1; D is perhaps TRBD2 (6 bases). V lost 6 bases, J lost 0 bases, and 15 bases lay in between. The CDR3 sequence is 15 residues long. Germline V gives CDR1 DFQATT, CDR2 SNEGSKA (reference sequence). In DNA form, the CDR3 reads TGCAGTGCCCGGGACTCCCGGGACTCCTACAATGAGCAGTTCTTC. It is translated as CSARDSRDSYNEQFF.

This clonotype came up a few times. The chain couples TRBV7-9 to TRBJ1-2; a possible D gene is TRBD1 (5 bases). This CDR3 has 15 amino acids. V shed 2 bases and J shed 5 bases, with 15 bases lying between them. Germline V gene lookup returns CDR1 SEHNR and CDR2 FQNEAQ (reference sequence). CDR3 in DNA: TGTGCCAGCAGCTTATCCCGGGGACGCTTTTATGGCTACACCTTC. Its translation: CASSLSRGRFYGYTF.